The 23 T cell receptor beta chains reported below all come from one sample, sequenced in a study of CD8+ T cells in alopecia areata. RNA was extracted and reverse transcribed into cDNA as the sequencing template. Produced via immunoSEQ multiplex PCR; TCRdb's table is partial and in-frame only. The sample holds roughly 110,000 clones, and no clone turns up only once. Sequencing input: lesional skin. The origin of the receptors is a C3H/HeJ mouse with alopecia areata. For this mouse line, the MHC haplotype is H2-k.

This clone was counted at least ten times. The gene names here belong to mouse. With the read ending 4 residues before the CDR3 end, the germline J gene is used to fill in that end. J is TRBJ2-3 and V is TRBV1; 8 bases are a match to TRBD2. V lost 0 bases, J lost 2 bases, and 4 bases stayed unmatched. The CDR3 consists of 16 residues. The germline V gene encodes CDR1 NSQYPW and CDR2 LRSPGD (reference sequence). Here the CDR3 reads CTCSADMGGVAETLYF. The CDR3 DNA, read in part, is TGCACCTGCAGTGCAGATATGGGGGGGGTTGCAGAA.

This clone was found a few times. Germline and genes here are mouse. The CDR3 end lies 4 residues beyond the end of the read and is filled in from the germline J gene. The genes are TRBV17 and TRBJ2-4; TRBD2 agrees at 11 bases. The CDR3 loop spans 14 amino acids. CDR1 is MNHDT, CDR2 YYDKIL, per germline. CDR3 region: CASSRLGGKNTLYF. CDR3 bases read: TGTGCTAGCAGCAGACTGGGGGGGAAAAAC.

This clone turned up a few times. Mouse names are used for the genes. The CDR3 extends 4 residues past the end of the read, so its final part is completed from the germline J gene. The gene calls are TRBV13-3 and TRBJ1-2; TRBD1 matches 10 bases. The CDR3 extends over 13 amino acids. Germline V lookup: CDR1 NNHDY, CDR2 SYVADS. CDR3 DNA (partial): TGTGCCAGCAGTCTGACAGGGGGCGCC. Encoded protein: CASSLTGGA. The complete CDR3 protein is CASSLTGGADYTF.

To note about this clone: Gene labels here are mouse ones. The CDR3 extends 4 residues past the end of the read, so its final part is completed from the germline J gene. This rearrangement joins TRBV13-3 to TRBJ2-3, with 12 bases fitting TRBD2. The trim removed 5 bases at V and 0 bases at J, leaving 10 bases unmatched. This CDR3 region has 18 residues. Germline V gene sequence: CDR1 NNHDY, CDR2 SYVADS. CDR3 DNA, as far as it was read: TGTGCCAGCAGCCCCGGGACTGGGGGGCTCCTTAGTGCAGAA. Its protein is CASSPGTGGLLSAE. The full CDR3 sequence reads CASSPGTGGLLSAETLYF.

This clone was observed a handful of times. TCRdb and the translated DNA give different amino acids at residue 12; the protein presented here is the one translated from the DNA. The germline and genes are mouse ones. The observed sequence ends 3 residues before the CDR3 terminus, with the missing tail filled in from the germline J gene. The rearrangement uses TRBV19 and TRBJ1-3; D not resolved. CDR1 and CDR2 from the germline V gene are FNHDT and SITEND (reference sequence). CDR3 length: 15 amino acids. V lost 2 bases and J lost 0, with 9 bases in between. The CDR3 here is CASSITAFSGNTLYF. The sequenced part of the CDR3 DNA is TGTGCCAGCAGTATCACAGCTTTTTCTGGAAATACG.

This clone occurred a few times. Genes and germline come from the mouse. The CDR3 extends 4 residues past the end of the read, so its final part is completed from the germline J gene. The chain combines TRBV13-1 with TRBJ2-1; TRBD2 agrees at 13 bases. The CDR3 runs 15 residues. The germline V gene encodes CDR1 NSHNY and CDR2 SYGAGN. The DNA read from the CDR3 is TGTGCCAGCAGTCGGGACTGGGGGGGGCGCGCT. As protein: CASSRDWGGRA. The full-length CDR3 reads as CASSRDWGGRAEQFF.

For this clone: Mouse gene names apply. The missing CDR3 end, 4 residues past where the read stops, is filled in from the germline J gene. This chain connects TRBV13-3 to TRBJ1-1; TRBD1 matches at 8 bases. The CDR3 extends over 14 amino acids. V lost 4 bases and J lost 4; bases outside the gene matches: 6. Germline V gene lookup returns CDR1 NNHDY and CDR2 SYVADS. CDR3 protein: CASSYRGWGTEVFF. The DNA read from the CDR3 is TGTGCCAGCAGTTACAGGGGGTGGGGCACA.

This clone was counted a few times. Gene names are mouse gene names. The observed sequence ends 4 residues before the CDR3 terminus, with the missing tail filled in from the germline J gene. The J gene is TRBJ2-7, the V gene TRBV13-1; possible D gene TRBD1, 6 bases. CDR3 length: 14 amino acids. Germline values: CDR1 NSHNY, CDR2 SYGAGN. V shed 2 bases and J shed 0 bases, with 9 bases lying between them. The part of the CDR3 DNA that was read is TGTGCCAGCAGTGAAGGGACAATCTCCTAT. As protein: CASSEGTISY. The CDR3 in its entirety is CASSEGTISYEQYF.

Many counts were recorded for this clone. The germline and genes are mouse ones. The CDR3 loop reads CASSGGGATRAETLYF. CDR3 DNA (partial): TGTGCCAGCAGTGGAGGGGGGGCTACGAGGGCAGAA. This chain connects TRBV13-3 to TRBJ2-3; the match to TRBD2 covers 8 bases. The observed sequence ends 4 residues before the CDR3 terminus, with the missing tail filled in from the germline J gene. The germline V gene encodes CDR1 NNHDY and CDR2 SYVADS. The V segment lost 3 bases and the J segment 3 bases; nucleotides outside the gene matches: 9. This CDR3 spans 16 amino acids.

About this clone itself: The germline and genes are mouse ones. The read halts 4 residues ahead of the CDR3 end, with the missing end drawn from the germline J gene. The chain couples TRBV17 to TRBJ1-4; 7 bases fit TRBD1. J gave up 5 bases and V 3 bases, and 6 bases lay outside the gene matches. Germline V CDR1 and CDR2: MNHDT, YYDKIL. The CDR3 sequence is 15 residues long. The CDR3 loop is CASSRRGTVNERLFF. The sequenced part of the CDR3 DNA is TGTGCTAGCAGTAGGCGTGGGACAGTGAACGAA.

This clone was observed a few times. Gene names and germline match the mouse. Read data end 4 residues before the CDR3 end; the end is taken from the germline J gene. This chain connects TRBV1 to TRBJ2-7, with a possible D match to TRBD2 (6 bases). The CDR3 is 13 amino acids. Germline V lookup: CDR1 NSQYPW, CDR2 LRSPGD (reference sequence). CDR3 bases read: TGCACCTGCAGTGAGGGACTTTCTTAT. Protein sequence: CTCSEGLSY. The whole CDR3 protein reads CTCSEGLSYEQYF.

This clone was seen ten or more times. The germline and genes are mouse ones. The read comes to an end 4 residues before the CDR3 does, leaving the germline J gene to fill in the end. This sequence joins TRBV13-3 and TRBJ2-7; 9 bases map to TRBD1. V was clipped by 0 bases and J by 3 bases; unmatched bases: 4. Germline CDR1 NNHDY, CDR2 SYVADS. The CDR3 consists of 15 residues. The CDR3 sequence is CASSDAQGAYYEQYF. The part of the CDR3 DNA that was read is TGTGCCAGCAGTGATGCACAGGGGGCGTACTAT.

With respect to this clone: The genes and germline here are from mouse. Sequencing ends 4 residues short of the CDR3 end; the germline J gene provides the rest. The chain has TRBV13-3 and TRBJ2-3; TRBD1 is a possible D gene (5 bases). V was pared by 2 bases and J by 1 base, with 8 bases between. Germline-derived CDR1 and CDR2 are NNHDY and SYVADS. This CDR3 region has 14 residues. CDR3 in amino acids: CASSEGQGAETLYF. CDR3 DNA, as far as it was read: TGTGCCAGCAGTGAAGGACAAGGTGCAGAA.

This clone appeared many times. Any gene name here is a mouse gene name. The CDR3 extends 4 residues past the end of the read, so its final part is completed from the germline J gene. The V and J genes are TRBV13-3 and TRBJ2-4; D call uncertain. The CDR3 is made up of 14 amino acids. Trimming took off 0 bases at V and 3 bases at J, with 8 bases between the two ends. CDR1 and CDR2 (germline): NNHDY, SYVADS. The DNA read from the CDR3 is TGTGCCAGCAGTGATGAGTCAAAACAAAAC. Translation: CASSDESKQN. The full CDR3 is CASSDESKQNTLYF.

This clone was seen a few times. Germline and genes: mouse. The CDR3 extends 4 residues past the end of the read, so its final part is completed from the germline J gene. The rearrangement uses TRBV29 and TRBJ2-5; 10 bases fit TRBD1. The CDR3 totals 14 residues. Germline assignment: CDR1 MSHET and CDR2 SYDVDS. The CDR3 DNA, read in part, is TGTGCTAGCAGTGCCGGGACAGGGGAAGAC. It translates to CASSAGTGED. The whole CDR3 protein reads CASSAGTGEDTQYF.

This clone was counted a few times. Gene names and germline refer to mouse. Coverage ceases 4 residues before the CDR3 finishes, and the germline J gene fills in the end. The chain recombines TRBV13-3 with TRBJ2-2, with TRBD1 identical over 7 bases. This CDR3 spans 15 amino acids. With V trimmed by 2 bases and J by 4 bases, 5 bases remained unmatched. Germline V gives CDR1 NNHDY, CDR2 SYVADS. The CDR3 sequence is CASSERDRSTGQLYF. The DNA read from the CDR3 is TGTGCCAGCAGTGAACGGGACAGAAGCACCGGG. The full variable domain, in which reference TRBV13-3 and TRBJ2-2 provide the parts outside the CDR3, is EAAVTQSPRSKVAVTGGKVTLSCHQTNNHDYMYWYRQDTGHGLRLIHYSYVADSTEKGDIPDGYKASRPSQENFSLILELASLSQTAVYFCASSERDRSTGQLYFGEGSKLTVL.

This clone occurred a few times. Gene labels here are mouse ones. The CDR3 is CASSDLGQTANTEVFF. CDR3 bases read: TGTGCCAGCAGTGATTTGGGACAGACTGCAAACACA. This chain joins TRBV13-3 and TRBJ1-1, with 7 bases lining up with TRBD1. The CDR3 end lies 4 residues beyond the end of the read and is filled in from the germline J gene. From germline, CDR1 is NNHDY and CDR2 SYVADS. The CDR3 loop spans 16 amino acids. With 1 base clipped from V and 0 bases from J, the junction kept 6 bases outside the gene matches.

This clone has a handful of counts. All gene names here are mouse names. CDR3 DNA, as far as it was read: TGTGCCAGCAGTGATGCAGGCTGGGGGCCCTAT. The encoded protein is CASSDAGWGPY. The full CDR3 protein is CASSDAGWGPYEQYF. V usage is TRBV13-3 and J usage is TRBJ2-7; D is possibly TRBD2 (7 bases). The DNA ends 4 residues before the CDR3 does, and the rest of the CDR3 is filled in from the germline J gene. CDR1 is NNHDY, CDR2 SYVADS, per germline. The CDR3 runs 15 residues. Between the trimmed V and J ends, which lost 0 bases and 2 bases, there was a span of 12 bases.

About this clone itself: Gene names refer to mouse genes. Sequencing ends 4 residues short of the CDR3 end; the germline J gene provides the rest. The gene calls are TRBV17 and TRBJ2-2; no clear D gene. CDR1 is MNHDT and CDR2 is YYDKIL in the germline V gene. Trimming removed 2 bases from V and 1 base from J, with 5 bases in between. The CDR3 spans 14 residues. The DNA read from the CDR3 is TGTGCTAGCAGTAGACCCCTAAACACCGGG. Translation: CASSRPLNTG. The whole CDR3 sequence is CASSRPLNTGQLYF.

A word on this clone: Genes here carry mouse names. The read ends 4 residues shy of where the CDR3 ends; the end is completed using the germline J gene. The chain employs TRBV13-3 and TRBJ1-1; D is undetermined. CDR3 length: 13 residues. The germline gives CDR1 NNHDY, CDR2 SYVADS. Deletions cut 7 bases from V and 0 bases from J, with 10 bases between. The sequenced part of the CDR3 DNA is TGTGCCAGCGTGGGGTCCGCAAACACA. Translated, it gives CASVGSANT. The CDR3 in its entirety is CASVGSANTEVFF.

A note on this clone: The genes are named according to mouse. The CDR3 end lies 4 residues beyond the end of the read and is filled in from the germline J gene. Other nucleotide sequences in the sample specify the same CDR3. The chain carries TRBV1 and TRBJ2-1; maybe TRBD1 (6 bases). There are 15 residues in the CDR3. Germline values: CDR1 NSQYPW, CDR2 LRSPGD (reference sequence). Trimming took off 3 bases at V and 3 bases at J, with 12 bases between the two ends. The CDR3 DNA, read in part, is TGCACCTGCAGTGCCGCGGACAGAGTCTATGCT. Translation: CTCSAADRVYA. The complete CDR3 protein is CTCSAADRVYAEQFF.

As for this clone: The gene symbols are mouse symbols. From the germline J gene comes the end of the CDR3, since the read stops 4 residues before it. Other nucleotide sequences in the sample specify the same CDR3. The chain carries TRBV17 and TRBJ2-1; 8 positions match TRBD2. With 2 bases clipped from V and 1 base from J, the junction kept 1 base outside the gene matches. The CDR3 length is 15 residues. CDR1 MNHDT and CDR2 YYDKIL come from the germline V gene. The chain's CDR3 is CASSRLGGNYAEQFF. The CDR3 bases that were read are TGTGCTAGCAGTAGATTGGGGGGGAACTATGCT.

This clone was picked up a small number of times. The genes are named according to mouse. Read sequence stops 4 residues before the CDR3 end, and the germline J gene provides the missing end. The V and J genes are TRBV1 and TRBJ2-1; 12 bases agree with TRBD2. The germline gives CDR1 NSQYPW, CDR2 LRSPGD (reference sequence). This CDR3 region has 17 residues. V lost 0 bases and J lost 5; bases outside the gene matches: 5. The chain's CDR3 is CTCSADDWGGAHAEQFF. The CDR3 bases that were read are TGCACCTGCAGTGCAGATGACTGGGGGGGCGCTCATGCT.